This TCR beta chain was recorded in a study of metastatic and nonmetastatic thyroid tumors. Using MiXCR, TCRdb re-called clones from the PCR reads. The table records some 46,000 clones, around a quarter of them present only once. For this clone: Relative to the germline gene, one junction end is altered; a read error may explain this.

Ahead of thyroid surgery, no patient had received treatment of any kind. This CDR3 has 14 residues. CDR1 and CDR2 (germline): MNHNS, SASEGT. The chain combines TRBV6-1 with TRBJ2-7; 9 bases map to TRBD2. What was sequenced was blood. This TCR derives from a male donor with papillary thyroid cancer or a benign thyroid nodule (not recorded which). Some clones in this sample may be carry-over from other donors' samples. The DNA of the CDR3 is TGTGCCGGCGAAGAAAGTGGACTAGCGACCGAGCATTACTTC. This codes for CAGEESGLATEHYF.